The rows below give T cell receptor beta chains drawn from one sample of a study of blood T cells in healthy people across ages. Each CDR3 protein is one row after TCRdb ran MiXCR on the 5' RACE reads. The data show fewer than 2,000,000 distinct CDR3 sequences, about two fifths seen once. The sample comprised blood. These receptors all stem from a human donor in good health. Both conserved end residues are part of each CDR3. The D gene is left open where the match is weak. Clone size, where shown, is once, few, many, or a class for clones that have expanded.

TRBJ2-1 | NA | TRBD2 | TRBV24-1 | TGTGCCACCAGTGAGGGACTAGCGGGGGGCCCTTTATACAATGAGCAGTTCTTC | CATSEGLAGGPLYNEQFF
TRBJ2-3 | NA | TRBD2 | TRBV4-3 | TGCGCCAGCAGCCAAGAGGCAATAGCGGGGGCGTTCACAGATACGCAGTATTTT | CASSQEAIAGAFTDTQYF
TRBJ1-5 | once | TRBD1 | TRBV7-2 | TGTGCCAGCAGCCTCGGACAGGGCCCCGATCAGCCCCAGCATTTT | CASSLGQGPDQPQHF
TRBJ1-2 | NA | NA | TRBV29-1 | TGCAGCGTTGACGGGAATTCTAACTATGGCTACACCTTC | CSVDGNSNYGYTF
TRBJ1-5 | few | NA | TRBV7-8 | TGTGCCAGCAGCTCACCACGTCCTCCTTCGGGGAATCAGCCCCAGCATTTT | CASSSPRPPSGNQPQHF
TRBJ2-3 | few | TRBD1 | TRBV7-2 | TGTGCCAGCAGCTTCCGGGACAGGGGGCTTGATACGCAGTATTTT | CASSFRDRGLDTQYF
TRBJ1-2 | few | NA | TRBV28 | TGTGCCAGCAGTTACGGGACTACTAACTATGGCTACACCTTC | CASSYGTTNYGYTF
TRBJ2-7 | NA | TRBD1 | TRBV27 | TGTGCCAGCAGTCCCAGGGTCAGGGGGCCATACGAGCAGTACTTC | CASSPRVRGPYEQYF
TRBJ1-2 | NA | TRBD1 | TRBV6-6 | TGTGCCAGCAGTTACGGGACAGGAAAGAATGGCTACACCTTC | CASSYGTGKNGYTF
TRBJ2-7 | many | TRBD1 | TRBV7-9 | TGTGCCAGCAGCTTAGCGAGGACAGGGGGACCCCACGAGCAGTACTTC | CASSLARTGGPHEQYF
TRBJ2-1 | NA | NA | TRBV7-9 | TGTGCCAGCAGCCCGAGGGTGGGGCCCAATGAGCAGTTCTTC | CASSPRVGPNEQFF
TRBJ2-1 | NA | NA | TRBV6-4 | TGTGCCGGCAGTGTAGACATACAAACCTACAATGAGCAGTTCTTC | CAGSVDIQTYNEQFF
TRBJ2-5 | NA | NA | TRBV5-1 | TGCGCCAGCAGCTTGAACTGGGTACAAGAGACCCAGTACTTC | CASSLNWVQETQYF
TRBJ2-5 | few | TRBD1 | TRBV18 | TGTGCCAGCTCATTCGACAGGGTCCAAGAGACCCAGTACTTC | CASSFDRVQETQYF
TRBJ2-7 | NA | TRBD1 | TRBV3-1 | TGTGCCAGCAGCCCCCACGGGGGGACAGGGCCAGACTACGAGCAGTACTTC | CASSPHGGTGPDYEQYF
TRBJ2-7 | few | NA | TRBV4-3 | TGCGCCAGCAGCCTTGGGAATCTAGGGGCCTACGAGCAGTACTTC | CASSLGNLGAYEQYF
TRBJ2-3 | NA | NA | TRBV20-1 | TGCAGTGCCAGACCGCCGGGGGTCAGCACAGATACGCAGTATTTT | CSARPPGVSTDTQYF
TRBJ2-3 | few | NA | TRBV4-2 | TGTGCCAGCAGCCTTAGCTGGGCCGCAGATACGCAGTATTTT | CASSLSWAADTQYF
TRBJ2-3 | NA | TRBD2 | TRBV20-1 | TGCAGTGCTATCGAACCGGGGACTAGCGGCTTGGATGAGCAGTATTTT | CSAIEPGTSGLDEQYF
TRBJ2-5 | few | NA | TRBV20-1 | TGCAGTGCTAGAGTCGGCAGAGGGGTGGAGACCCAGTACTTC | CSARVGRGVETQYF
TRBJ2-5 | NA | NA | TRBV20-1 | TGCAGTGCTAGGGGGGCAGGGGATAACCAAGAGACCCAGTACTTC | CSARGAGDNQETQYF
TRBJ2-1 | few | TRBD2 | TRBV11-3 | TGTGCCAGCAGCTTGGAGCGGGGGGGTCATGAGCAGTTCTTC | CASSLERGGHEQFF
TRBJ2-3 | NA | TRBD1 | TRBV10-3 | TGTGCCATCAGTTCCCAGGGGGCTCGCACAGATACGCAGTATTTT | CAISSQGARTDTQYF
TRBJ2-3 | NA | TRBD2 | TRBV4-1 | TGCGCCAGCAGCCTTCCTAGCGGGGGGGCCTCAGATACGCAGTATTTT | CASSLPSGGASDTQYF
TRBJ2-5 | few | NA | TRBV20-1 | TGCAGTGCTATCGACGGGGAAGAGACCCAGTACTTC | CSAIDGEETQYF
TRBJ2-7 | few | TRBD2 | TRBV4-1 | TGCGCCAGCAGCCAAGTAGTAGCGGGGGGACCTCCCTACGAGCAGTACTTC | CASSQVVAGGPPYEQYF
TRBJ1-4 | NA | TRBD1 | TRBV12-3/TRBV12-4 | TGTGCCAGCAGAGCGACGACAGGGTGGGCAACTAATGAAAGACTGTTTTTT | CASRATTGWATNERLFF
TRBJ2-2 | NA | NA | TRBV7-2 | TGTGCCAGCAGCTTACCGGCCGGGGTTCAGAACACCGGGGAGCTGTTTTTT | CASSLPAGVQNTGELFF
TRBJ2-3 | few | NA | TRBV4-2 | TGTGCCAGCAGCCTCCTCGCAACAGGCGTTGATTATACGCAGTATTTT | CASSLLATGVDYTQYF
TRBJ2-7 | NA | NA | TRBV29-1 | TGCAGCGTGGAAGAGGAAGGCCCGCCCTACGAGCAGTACTTC | CSVEEEGPPYEQYF
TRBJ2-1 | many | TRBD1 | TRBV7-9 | TGTGCCAGCAGTTACAGGGGGCTCGCGAATGAGCAGTTCTTC | CASSYRGLANEQFF